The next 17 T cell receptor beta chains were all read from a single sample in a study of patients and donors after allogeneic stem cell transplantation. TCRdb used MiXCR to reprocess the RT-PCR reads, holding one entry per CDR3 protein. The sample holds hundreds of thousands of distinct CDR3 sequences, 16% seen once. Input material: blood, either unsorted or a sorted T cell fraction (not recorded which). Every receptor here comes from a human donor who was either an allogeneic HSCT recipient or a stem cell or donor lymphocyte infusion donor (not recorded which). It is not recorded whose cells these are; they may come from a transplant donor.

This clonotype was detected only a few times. CDR3 in amino acids: CASSRGQSYQETQYF. For the CDR3, the DNA is TGCGCCAGCAGCCGCGGACAGTCGTACCAAGAGACCCAGTACTTC. The J gene is TRBJ2-5, the V gene TRBV5-1; D is perhaps TRBD1 (6 bases). Trimming left V 4 bases short and J 0 bases short, with 13 bases between. The CDR3 has 15 amino acids. The germline CDR1 and CDR2 sequences are SGHRS and YFSETQ.

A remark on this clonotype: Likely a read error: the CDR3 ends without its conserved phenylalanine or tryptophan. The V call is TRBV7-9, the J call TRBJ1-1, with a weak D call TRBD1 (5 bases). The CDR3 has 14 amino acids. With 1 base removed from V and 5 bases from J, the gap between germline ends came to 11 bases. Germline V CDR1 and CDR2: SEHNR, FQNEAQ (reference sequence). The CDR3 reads CASSLDGGVTEAFL. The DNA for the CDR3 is TGTGCCAGCAGCTTAGATGGAGGGGTAACTGAAGCTTTCTTA.

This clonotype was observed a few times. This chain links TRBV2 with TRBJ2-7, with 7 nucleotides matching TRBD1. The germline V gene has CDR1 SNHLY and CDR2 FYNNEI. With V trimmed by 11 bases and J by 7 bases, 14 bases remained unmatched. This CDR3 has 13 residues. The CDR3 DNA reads TGTGCCCGACAAAGGCCCCAGGGGGTTGAGCAGTACTTC. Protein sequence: CARQRPQGVEQYF.

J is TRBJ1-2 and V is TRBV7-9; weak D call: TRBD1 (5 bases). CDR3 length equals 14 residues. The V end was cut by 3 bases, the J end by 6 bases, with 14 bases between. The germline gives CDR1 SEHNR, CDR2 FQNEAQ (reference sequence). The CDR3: CASSFPGGANGYTF. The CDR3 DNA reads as TGTGCCAGCAGCTTTCCCGGAGGGGCGAATGGCTACACCTTC.

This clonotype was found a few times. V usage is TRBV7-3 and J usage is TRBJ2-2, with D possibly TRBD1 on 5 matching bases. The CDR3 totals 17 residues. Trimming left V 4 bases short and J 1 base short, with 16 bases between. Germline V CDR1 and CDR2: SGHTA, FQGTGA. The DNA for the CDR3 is TGTGCCAGCAGCTGGTCAGGGTTGCGAGGGAACACCGGGGAGCTGTTTTTT. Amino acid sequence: CASSWSGLRGNTGELFF.

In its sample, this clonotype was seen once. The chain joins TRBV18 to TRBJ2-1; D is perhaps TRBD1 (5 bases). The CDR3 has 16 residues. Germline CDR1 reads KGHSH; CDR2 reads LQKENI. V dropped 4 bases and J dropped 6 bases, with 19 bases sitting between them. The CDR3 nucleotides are TGTGCCAGCTCACGAAATAGGCCCCTTAGGGGCAATGAGCAGTTCTTC. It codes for CASSRNRPLRGNEQFF.

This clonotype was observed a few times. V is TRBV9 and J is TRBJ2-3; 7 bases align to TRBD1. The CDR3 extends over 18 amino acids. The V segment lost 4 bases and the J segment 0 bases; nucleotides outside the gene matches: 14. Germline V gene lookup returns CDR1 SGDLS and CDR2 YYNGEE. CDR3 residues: CASSPGTALWDSTDTQYF. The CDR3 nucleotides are TGTGCCAGCAGCCCCGGGACAGCCCTCTGGGACAGCACAGATACGCAGTATTTT.

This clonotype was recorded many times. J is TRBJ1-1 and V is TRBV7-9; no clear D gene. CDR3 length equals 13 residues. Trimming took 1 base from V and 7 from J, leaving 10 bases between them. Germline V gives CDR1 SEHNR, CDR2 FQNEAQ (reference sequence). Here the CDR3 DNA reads TGTGCCAGCAGCTTAGTGTTGGAGATTGAAGCTTTCTTT. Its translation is CASSLVLEIEAFF.

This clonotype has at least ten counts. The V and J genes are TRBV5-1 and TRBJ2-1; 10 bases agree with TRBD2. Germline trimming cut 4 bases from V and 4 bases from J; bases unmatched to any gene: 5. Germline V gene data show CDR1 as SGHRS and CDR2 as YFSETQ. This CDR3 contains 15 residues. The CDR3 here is CASSLGLAAYNEQFF. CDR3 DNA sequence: TGCGCCAGCAGCCTAGGACTAGCGGCGTACAATGAGCAGTTCTTC.

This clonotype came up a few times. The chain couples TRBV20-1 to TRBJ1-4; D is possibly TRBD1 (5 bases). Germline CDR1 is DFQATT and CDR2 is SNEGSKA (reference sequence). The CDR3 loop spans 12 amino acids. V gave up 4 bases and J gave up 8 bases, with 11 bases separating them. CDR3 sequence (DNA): TGCAGTGCTACAGGGCTTAGCGAAAAACTGTTTTTT. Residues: CSATGLSEKLFF.

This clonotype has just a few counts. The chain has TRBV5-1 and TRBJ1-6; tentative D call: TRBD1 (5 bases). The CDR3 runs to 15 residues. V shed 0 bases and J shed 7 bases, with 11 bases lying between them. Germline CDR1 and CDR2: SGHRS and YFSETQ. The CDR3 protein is CASSLGTRLNSPLHF. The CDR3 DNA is TGCGCCAGCAGCTTGGGGACAAGGCTAAATTCACCCCTCCACTTT.

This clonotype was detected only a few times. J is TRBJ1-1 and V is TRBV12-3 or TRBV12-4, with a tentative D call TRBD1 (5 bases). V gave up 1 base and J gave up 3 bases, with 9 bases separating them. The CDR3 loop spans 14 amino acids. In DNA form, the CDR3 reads TGTGCCAGCAGTTTAGTTACCAGGGACACTGAAGCTTTCTTT. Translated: CASSLVTRDTEAFF.

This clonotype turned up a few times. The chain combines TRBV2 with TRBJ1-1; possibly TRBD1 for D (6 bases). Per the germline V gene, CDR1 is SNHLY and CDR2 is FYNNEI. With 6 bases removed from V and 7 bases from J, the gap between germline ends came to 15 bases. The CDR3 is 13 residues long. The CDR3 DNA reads TGTGCCAGCAGAGAACAGGGATCGGGTGAAGCTTTCTTT. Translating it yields CASREQGSGEAFF.

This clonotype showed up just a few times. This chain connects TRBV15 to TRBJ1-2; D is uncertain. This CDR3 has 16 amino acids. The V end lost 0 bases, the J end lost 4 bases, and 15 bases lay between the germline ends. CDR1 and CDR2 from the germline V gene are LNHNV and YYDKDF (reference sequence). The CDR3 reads CATSRDRLGAGYGYTF. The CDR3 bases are TGTGCCACCAGCAGAGATCGTTTAGGAGCCGGCTATGGCTACACCTTC. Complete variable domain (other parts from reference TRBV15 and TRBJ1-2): DAMVIQNPRYQVTQFGKPVTLSCSQTLNHNVMYWYQQKSSQAPKLLFHYYDKDFNNEADTPDNFQSRRPNTSFCFLDIRSPGLGDTAMYLCATSRDRLGAGYGYTFGSGTRLTVV.

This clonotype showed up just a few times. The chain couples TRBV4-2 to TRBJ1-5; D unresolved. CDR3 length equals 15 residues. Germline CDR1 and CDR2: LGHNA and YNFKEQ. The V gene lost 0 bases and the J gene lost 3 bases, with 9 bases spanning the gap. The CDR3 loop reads CASSQDRSDNQPQHF. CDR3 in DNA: TGTGCCAGCAGCCAAGACAGGTCAGACAATCAGCCCCAGCATTTT.

The CDR3 here is CASSPRDSKNIQYF. The CDR3 DNA sequence: TGTGCCAGCAGCCCCCGGGACAGTAAAAACATTCAGTACTTC. This chain connects TRBV6-2 or TRBV6-3 to TRBJ2-4; TRBD1 matches 7 bases. CDR1 is MNHEY, CDR2 SVGEGT, per germline. The CDR3 length is 14 residues. After removal of 6 bases from V and 4 bases from J, the junction contained 6 bases not matched to a gene.

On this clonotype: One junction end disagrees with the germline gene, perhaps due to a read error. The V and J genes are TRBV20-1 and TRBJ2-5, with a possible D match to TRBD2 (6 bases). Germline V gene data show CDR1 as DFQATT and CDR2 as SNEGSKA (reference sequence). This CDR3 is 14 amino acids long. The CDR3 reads CSARRASVQGTQYF. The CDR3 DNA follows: TGCAGTGCTAGACGGGCTAGCGTGCAAGGGACCCAGTACTTC.